Here is one TCR beta chain with its context. The antigen remains unidentified. Libraries of TCR beta came from quantitative 5'-RACE with molecular barcodes. TCRdb itself ran the 5' RACE reads through MiXCR, one entry per CDR3 protein. The sample shows about 540,000 distinct CDR3 sequences, about 12% of them seen only once. The sample belongs to a study of CD8 T cells in ankylosing spondylitis. Study-wide results and caveats: Among TCR beta sequences, a motif of about 8 highly homologous variants appeared characteristic of ankylosing spondylitis blood. Within matched ankylosing spondylitis synovial fluid, disease-linked clones were reportedly significantly enriched.

The specimen was blood, either unsorted or a sorted T cell fraction (not recorded which). This sequence was found in a male donor with ankylosing spondylitis.

The chain's CDR3 is CASSPGLAGRSYNEQFF. The CDR3 DNA follows: TGTGCCAGCAGCCCCGGACTAGCGGGGCGCTCCTACAATGAGCAGTTCTTC. This chain uses TRBV5-6 with TRBJ2-1, with 12 positions matching TRBD2. Per the germline V gene, CDR1 is SGHDT and CDR2 is YYEEEE. CDR3 length equals 17 residues. The J segment lost 0 bases and the V segment lost 4 bases, leaving 5 bases of the junction unmatched. Drawing the rest from reference TRBV5-6 and TRBJ2-1, the complete variable domain is DAGVTQSPTHLIKTRGQQVTLRCSPKSGHDTVSWYQQALGQGPQFIFQYYEEEERQRGNFPDRFSGHQFPNYSSELNVNALLLGDSALYLCASSPGLAGRSYNEQFFGPGTRLTVL.